This record covers a single TCR beta chain. The data belong to a study of blood T cell repertoires in COVID-19. Study context: There were acute and convalescent COVID-19 samples, and they came from the United States, Italy and Spain. PBMCs, B-cell-depleted T cells, or T cells provided the cDNA or gDNA that made up the material.

How the authors handled the data: Nucleated cell counts were estimated from reference gene primer amplification. The protocol was immunoSEQ multiplex PCR, while the TCRdb copy is restricted to in-frame clones and leaves out a portion. From that table come the V and J calls and clone size; the DNA was used to work out D and trimming. The sample has 200,000 to 300,000 clones, around four fifths seen once; the top ten hold 27%. The J segment lost 1 base and the V segment lost 4 bases, leaving 8 bases of the junction unmatched. Per germline, CDR1 MNHEY and CDR2 SVGEGT. CDR3 length: 16 amino acids. Sequencing used peripheral blood. The origin of this receptor is a man in his forties with acute or convalescent COVID-19. V usage is TRBV6-2 or TRBV6-3 and J usage is TRBJ2-7, with 9 bases fitting TRBD1. CDR3 DNA: TGTGCCAGCAGTTCAAGACAGGGGGGAATGTCCTACGAGCAGTACTTC. It yields the protein CASSSRQGGMSYEQYF.